This entry is about one T cell receptor beta chain. Its antigen remains unknown. V dropped 4 bases and J dropped 7; count of bases not matched to a gene: 9. Per germline, CDR1 LGHNT and CDR2 FRNRAP. The CDR3 loop spans 15 amino acids. The sample comes from a study of HIV-infected children after antiretroviral therapy interruption. Study as a whole: Most participating children were previously exposed to EBV and CMV. Study results and limitations: Some non-naive CD45RA+ T cells might be present among sorted naive cells.

Treatment here: PENTA 11 planned treatment interruption arm or continuous ART arm. A 3' RACE protocol on RNA, with unique molecular identifiers, produced the TCR library. Via MiXCR, TCRdb re-called the 3' RACE reads, giving one row per CDR3 protein. Counted here are tens of thousands of distinct CDR3 sequences, around 4% occurring once; the ten biggest clones make up about 0.7%. Sequences were derived from CD45RA+ CD4+ T cells from PBMCs, pooled from several time points, sampled from a donor given antiretroviral therapy, either interrupted or continuous. The subset is: naive CD4+ CD45RA+ CD45RO- T cells. The TCR was taken from a pool of human donors with HIV. The chain recombines TRBV12-5 with TRBJ2-2; 7 bases agree with TRBD1. The CDR3 DNA reads as TGTGCTAGTGGTTCGCCCGGGACAGTGCACGGGGAGCTGTTTTTT. This translates into CASGSPGTVHGELFF. Variable domain in full (rest from reference TRBV12-5 and TRBJ2-2): DARVTQTPRHKVTEMGQEVTMRCQPILGHNTVFWYRQTMMQGLELLAYFRNRAPLDDSGMPKDRFSAEMPDATLATLKIQPSEPRDSAVYFCASGSPGTVHGELFFGEGSRLTVL.